The present T cell receptor beta chain was sequenced within a study of T cells in narcolepsy. About the study: Patients with NT1 or NT2 and healthy control donors were enrolled.

Sequencing was performed with immunoSEQ multiplex PCR; in TCRdb, only in-frame clones are kept and a portion is missing. Here the sample spans 20,000 to 25,000 clones, 75% to 90% being singletons. Worth noting for this clone: Its target is unknown. Other DNA sequences of this sample code for an identical CDR3.

Germline CDR1 reads MNHEY; CDR2 reads SMNVEV (reference sequence). V was pared by 0 bases and J by 3 bases, with 1 base of the junction left unmatched. CDR3 length: 15 residues. Whole-study findings and limits: HCRT-specific and TRIB2-specific autoreactive clonotypes appeared among same-patient CSF and blood CD4+ clonotypes. Autoreactive clone sequences were missing from some blood memory CD4+ repertoires. Healthy controls reportedly lacked the autoreactive clonotypes serially found in patients' blood.

Sequencing input: CD45RA- memory CD4+ T cells from PBMCs. This chain connects TRBV27 to TRBJ1-5; TRBD1 matches 8 bases. This receptor was obtained from a human donor with narcolepsy. The CDR3 coding sequence is TGTGCCAGCAGTTTATCGGGACAGGCCAATCAGCCCCAGCATTTT. Translation: CASSLSGQANQPQHF.